Listed below are T cell receptor beta chains from one sample, sequenced in a study of shared clonotypes between healthy human individuals. Some clones are missing from TCRdb's copy, which holds only in-frame ones; the method was immunoSEQ multiplex PCR. This sample has 1.5 million to 2.5 million clones, with roughly 94% found just once. Sample: naive CD8+ T cells sorted from blood. The receptors were sampled from a man in his late teens or twenties in good health. Each CDR3 is given with its conserved first and last residue. A D gene is named only where the DNA matches it firmly. Clone size is given for some rows only: seen once, a few or many times, or a class if the clone is expanded.

v_call: TRBV5-1; d_call: .; clone_size: .; j_call: TRBJ2-5; cdr3_length: 15; cdr3_nt: TGCGCCAGCAGCCCCGTAGCGCCGAGCATTGAGACCCAGTACTTC; cdr3_aa: CASSPVAPSIETQYF
v_call: TRBV7-9; d_call: TRBD1; clone_size: .; j_call: TRBJ2-1; cdr3_length: 14; cdr3_nt: TGTGCCAGCAGCGCCACAGGGGTGGGCAATGAGCAGTTCTTC; cdr3_aa: CASSATGVGNEQFF
v_call: TRBV4-3; d_call: .; clone_size: .; j_call: TRBJ1-3; cdr3_length: 15; cdr3_nt: TGCGCCAGCAGCCAACCGGGACGGAAAGGAAACACCATATATTTT; cdr3_aa: CASSQPGRKGNTIYF
v_call: TRBV2; d_call: .; clone_size: .; j_call: TRBJ2-7; cdr3_length: 16; cdr3_nt: TGTGCCAGCAGGGCCCCGGGACTGGGGAGCTCCTACGAGCAGTACTTC; cdr3_aa: CASRAPGLGSSYEQYF
v_call: TRBV9; d_call: .; clone_size: .; j_call: TRBJ1-3; cdr3_length: 14; cdr3_nt: TGTGCCAGCAGCGGGATGGACTCTGGAAACACCATATATTTT; cdr3_aa: CASSGMDSGNTIYF
v_call: TRBV7-9; d_call: .; clone_size: .; j_call: TRBJ2-3; cdr3_length: 16; cdr3_nt: TGTGCCAGCAGCTCCCCAGGGGCGGGAGTTTCAGATACGCAGTATTTT; cdr3_aa: CASSSPGAGVSDTQYF
v_call: TRBV30; d_call: .; clone_size: .; j_call: TRBJ2-3; cdr3_length: 15; cdr3_nt: TGTGCCTCTTTGGGGGGGCCCCCGGCCACAGATACGCAGTATTTT; cdr3_aa: CASLGGPPATDTQYF
v_call: TRBV7-8; d_call: .; clone_size: .; j_call: TRBJ1-2; cdr3_length: 15; cdr3_nt: TGTGCCAGCAGCGAGCGGATTCTAAGGGGCTATGGCTACACCTTC; cdr3_aa: CASSERILRGYGYTF
v_call: TRBV19; d_call: .; clone_size: .; j_call: TRBJ2-1; cdr3_length: 13; cdr3_nt: TGTGCCAGTAGTCAGGGGACGTACAATGAGCAGTTCTTC; cdr3_aa: CASSQGTYNEQFF
v_call: TRBV2; d_call: .; clone_size: .; j_call: TRBJ2-7; cdr3_length: 10; cdr3_nt: TGTGCCAGCAGTGCCTACGAACAGTACTTC; cdr3_aa: CASSAYEQYF
v_call: TRBV27; d_call: .; clone_size: .; j_call: TRBJ2-7; cdr3_length: 15; cdr3_nt: TGTGCCAGCAGTTTCAGGGGGAGGTCACCCTACGAGCAGTACTTC; cdr3_aa: CASSFRGRSPYEQYF
v_call: TRBV29-1; d_call: TRBD2; clone_size: .; j_call: TRBJ2-7; cdr3_length: 16; cdr3_nt: TGCAGCGTTGTCGGTTGGAGCGGGAGGCAAACCTACGAGCAGTACTTC; cdr3_aa: CSVVGWSGRQTYEQYF
v_call: TRBV6-5; d_call: TRBD2; clone_size: .; j_call: TRBJ2-7; cdr3_length: 15; cdr3_nt: TGTGCCAGCAGTCCAATAGCGGGGGGGACCTACGAGCAGTACTTC; cdr3_aa: CASSPIAGGTYEQYF
v_call: TRBV6-1; d_call: TRBD2; clone_size: once; j_call: TRBJ2-5; cdr3_length: 15; cdr3_nt: TGTGCCAGCAGCGACTTTACTAGCGGCCAAGAGACCCAGTACTTC; cdr3_aa: CASSDFTSGQETQYF
v_call: TRBV7-8; d_call: .; clone_size: many; j_call: TRBJ2-7; cdr3_length: 17; cdr3_nt: TGTGCCAGCAGCTTAGGGGGGGCTAGCGGCCTCTCCTACGAGCAGTACTTC; cdr3_aa: CASSLGGASGLSYEQYF
v_call: TRBV10-2; d_call: .; clone_size: .; j_call: TRBJ2-7; cdr3_length: 14; cdr3_nt: TGCGCCAGCAGACAAGGGGTAACAGGCTACGAGCAGTACTTC; cdr3_aa: CASRQGVTGYEQYF
v_call: TRBV4-3; d_call: TRBD1; clone_size: .; j_call: TRBJ2-1; cdr3_length: 14; cdr3_nt: TGCGCCAGCAGCCAAGCTCTGACAGGGGGTGAGCAGTTCTTC; cdr3_aa: CASSQALTGGEQFF
v_call: TRBV5-8; d_call: .; clone_size: .; j_call: TRBJ2-5; cdr3_length: 14; cdr3_nt: TGTGCCAGCAGCTCCGGGATTCCTCAAGAGACCCAGTACTTC; cdr3_aa: CASSSGIPQETQYF
v_call: TRBV6-5; d_call: .; clone_size: .; j_call: TRBJ2-1; cdr3_length: 12; cdr3_nt: TGTGCCAGCAGTGACAAGTACAATGAGCAGTTCTTC; cdr3_aa: CASSDKYNEQFF
v_call: TRBV27; d_call: .; clone_size: .; j_call: TRBJ2-1; cdr3_length: 15; cdr3_nt: TGTGCCAGCAGCCCATACTACCGCTCCTACAATGAGCAGTTCTTC; cdr3_aa: CASSPYYRSYNEQFF
v_call: TRBV27; d_call: TRBD1; clone_size: .; j_call: TRBJ2-7; cdr3_length: 15; cdr3_nt: TGTGCCAGCAGTTTAGCCGGGACAGGGATCTACGAGCAGTACTTC; cdr3_aa: CASSLAGTGIYEQYF
v_call: TRBV7-9; d_call: .; clone_size: .; j_call: TRBJ2-3; cdr3_length: 12; cdr3_nt: TGTGCCAGCAGCTCGATAGCGTATACGCAGTATTTT; cdr3_aa: CASSSIAYTQYF
v_call: TRBV6-5; d_call: .; clone_size: .; j_call: TRBJ2-3; cdr3_length: 13; cdr3_nt: TGTGCCAGCTCGGAACTCGGAACAGATACGCAGTATTTT; cdr3_aa: CASSELGTDTQYF
v_call: TRBV6-5; d_call: .; clone_size: .; j_call: TRBJ2-1; cdr3_length: 12; cdr3_nt: TGTGCCAGCAGTACGGGGTACAATGAGCAGTTCTTC; cdr3_aa: CASSTGYNEQFF
v_call: TRBV5-1; d_call: .; clone_size: .; j_call: TRBJ2-3; cdr3_length: 14; cdr3_nt: TGCGCCAGCAGCTTGGCGAGTACCCCAGATACGCAGTATTTT; cdr3_aa: CASSLASTPDTQYF
v_call: TRBV13; d_call: TRBD2; clone_size: .; j_call: TRBJ2-2; cdr3_length: 15; cdr3_nt: TGTGCCAGCAGCTCTAGCGGGAGAGAGGTTGGGGAGCTGTTTTTT; cdr3_aa: CASSSSGREVGELFF
v_call: TRBV19; d_call: .; clone_size: .; j_call: TRBJ2-3; cdr3_length: 14; cdr3_nt: TGTGCCAGTAGTATAGGGATTCCCACAGATACGCAGTATTTT; cdr3_aa: CASSIGIPTDTQYF
v_call: TRBV5-6; d_call: .; clone_size: .; j_call: TRBJ2-7; cdr3_length: 13; cdr3_nt: TGTGCCAGCAGTGGACAGATTACCTACGAGCAGTACTTC; cdr3_aa: CASSGQITYEQYF
v_call: TRBV7-2; d_call: .; clone_size: once; j_call: TRBJ2-3; cdr3_length: 13; cdr3_nt: TGTGCCAGCAGCTTAGGATCGGTCCTCTACCAGTATTTT; cdr3_aa: CASSLGSVLYQYF
v_call: TRBV6-1; d_call: .; clone_size: .; j_call: TRBJ2-7; cdr3_length: 13; cdr3_nt: TGTGCCAGCGAGAGGGAGAGCTCCTACGAGCAGTACTTC; cdr3_aa: CASERESSYEQYF
v_call: TRBV5-1; d_call: TRBD1; clone_size: .; j_call: TRBJ2-7; cdr3_length: 16; cdr3_nt: TGCGCCAGCAGCTTGGCCGCAACAGGGGGTCCCTACGAGCAGTACTTC; cdr3_aa: CASSLAATGGPYEQYF
v_call: TRBV9; d_call: .; clone_size: .; j_call: TRBJ2-7; cdr3_length: 17; cdr3_nt: TGTGCCAGCAGCGTAGGCGATGGGGTAGCGGCCCCCTACGAGCAGTACTTC; cdr3_aa: CASSVGDGVAAPYEQYF
v_call: TRBV10-3; d_call: .; clone_size: .; j_call: TRBJ1-3; cdr3_length: 16; cdr3_nt: TGTGCCATCAGTGAAGACAGGCCTTACTCTGGAAACACCATATATTTT; cdr3_aa: CAISEDRPYSGNTIYF
v_call: TRBV19; d_call: TRBD1; clone_size: .; j_call: TRBJ2-7; cdr3_length: 14; cdr3_nt: TGTGCCAGTAGTATCGGGACAGGGGTAGACGAGCAGTACTTC; cdr3_aa: CASSIGTGVDEQYF
v_call: TRBV4-1; d_call: .; clone_size: .; j_call: TRBJ2-7; cdr3_length: 15; cdr3_nt: TGCGCCAGCAGCCAAGATATGGGAGGCAGCTACGAGCAGTACTTC; cdr3_aa: CASSQDMGGSYEQYF
v_call: TRBV11-2; d_call: .; clone_size: .; j_call: TRBJ2-5; cdr3_length: 16; cdr3_nt: TGTGCCAGCAGCCTAGAGGGGGTAGGGGGTAGAGAGACCCAGTACTTC; cdr3_aa: CASSLEGVGGRETQYF
v_call: TRBV7-9; d_call: TRBD1; clone_size: .; j_call: TRBJ1-1; cdr3_length: 15; cdr3_nt: TGTGCCAGCAGCGCCCGGGACAGGGGAGACACTGAAGCTTTCTTT; cdr3_aa: CASSARDRGDTEAFF
v_call: TRBV6-1; d_call: .; clone_size: .; j_call: TRBJ1-1; cdr3_length: 16; cdr3_nt: TGTGCCAGCAGTGAATCGGGACGGCTCATGAACACTGAAGCTTTCTTT; cdr3_aa: CASSESGRLMNTEAFF